This entry lists 14 T cell receptor beta chains sequenced from one sample in a study of cytomegalovirus exposure and HLA in healthy donors. 13 Jbeta primers and 60 Vbeta primers were used for the PCR. Data came from immunoSEQ multiplex PCR; TCRdb stores just in-frame clones and leaves some out. The data contain about 200,000 clones, 70% to 80% of them singletons. Specimen: PBMCs. Every receptor here comes from a male donor in good health and CMV-seropositive.

V gene TRBV7-9 combines with J gene TRBJ1-4, with D unresolved. This CDR3 contains 15 residues. Germline-derived CDR1 and CDR2 are SEHNR and FQNEAQ (reference sequence). V was clipped by 5 bases and J by 8 bases, with 18 bases between them. CDR3 residues: CASSPTGEGVEKLFF. CDR3 nucleotide sequence: TGTGCCAGCAGCCCCACCGGGGAGGGAGTAGAAAAACTGTTTTTT.

This rearrangement joins TRBV11-2 to TRBJ2-5; 11 bases align to TRBD2. The length of the CDR3 is 18 residues. The junction had 11 bases not matched to a gene; V was cut back by 1 base and J by 4 bases. Germline CDR1 is SGHAT and CDR2 is FQNNGV. The CDR3 sequence: CASSLVETSGEGIETQYF. CDR3 DNA: TGTGCCAGCAGCTTAGTAGAGACTAGCGGGGAGGGTATAGAGACCCAGTACTTC.

The chain combines TRBV19 with TRBJ2-2, with a possible D match to TRBD2 (5 bases). V lost 5 bases, J lost 0 bases, and 10 bases lay in between. Germline V CDR1 and CDR2: LNHDA, SQIVND (reference sequence). The CDR3 runs 15 residues. The CDR3 nucleotides read TGTGCCAGTAGTGGGAGTGTCGCGAACACCGGGGAGCTGTTTTTT. Translated, it gives CASSGSVANTGELFF. The full variable domain, with the rest looked up from reference TRBV19 and TRBJ2-2, is DGGITQSPKYLFRKEGQNVTLSCEQNLNHDAMYWYRQDPGQGLRLIYYSQIVNDFQKGDIAEGYSVSREKKESFPLTVTSAQKNPTAFYLCASSGSVANTGELFFGEGSRLTVL.

This clone occurred a few times. The chain links TRBV18 to TRBJ2-2; 9 bases are shared with TRBD1. V trimming: 6 bases; J trimming: 4 bases; junction bases outside the gene matches: 9. The CDR3 consists of 16 residues. Germline CDR1 KGHSH, CDR2 LQKENI. The CDR3 protein is CASSPPAQGATGELFF. As DNA, the CDR3 is TGTGCCAGCTCCCCTCCGGCACAGGGGGCCACCGGGGAGCTGTTTTTT.

The J gene is TRBJ1-2, the V gene TRBV27, with D maybe TRBD1 (5 bases). Germline-derived CDR1 and CDR2 are MNHEY and SMNVEV (reference sequence). The CDR3 extends over 21 amino acids. Between the trimmed V and J ends, which lost 4 bases and 3 bases, there was a span of 33 bases. The CDR3 sequence is CASSSPSDLPGRREEYYGYTF. CDR3 DNA sequence: TGTGCCAGCAGTTCCCCGTCCGATTTACCGGGACGCCGGGAGGAATACTATGGCTACACCTTC.

This sequence joins TRBV2 and TRBJ2-1; the D gene is possibly TRBD1 (5 bases). This CDR3 region has 12 residues. The V gene's germline CDR1 is SNHLY and CDR2 FYNNEI. The ends were cut back, 7 bases at V and 6 bases at J, with 10 bases in the middle. CDR3 nucleotide sequence: TGTGCCAGCACCCTCGACAGCAATGAGCAGTTCTTC. Amino acid sequence: CASTLDSNEQFF.

The chain joins TRBV10-3 to TRBJ2-7; the D gene is possibly TRBD2 (5 bases). The CDR3 loop spans 13 amino acids. The ends were cut back, 7 bases at V and 0 bases at J, with 10 bases in the middle. Germline V gene lookup returns CDR1 ENHRY and CDR2 SYGVKD. Written as DNA, the CDR3 is TGTGCCATCAACGGGATGAGCTCCTACGAGCAGTACTTC. It is translated as CAINGMSSYEQYF.

This chain links TRBV28 with TRBJ2-3; 9 bases fit TRBD1. CDR1 is MDHEN, CDR2 SYDVKM, per germline. V gave up 7 bases and J gave up 5 bases; unmatched junction bases: 10. This CDR3 is 15 amino acids long. This CDR3 is CASTERGTGKDTQYF. As DNA, the CDR3 is TGTGCCAGCACGGAGAGGGGGACAGGGAAAGATACGCAGTATTTT.

The chain has TRBV5-1 and TRBJ1-1; TRBD1 agrees at 7 bases. Germline V gene lookup returns CDR1 SGHRS and CDR2 YFSETQ. The length of the CDR3 is 21 residues. V shed 2 bases, J shed 0 bases, and the junction held 22 bases outside the gene matches. The CDR3 spells CASSFSRISPGQRVLNTEAFF. CDR3 nucleotide sequence: TGCGCCAGCAGCTTTTCCCGAATTTCGCCGGGACAGCGGGTATTGAACACTGAAGCTTTCTTT.

J is TRBJ2-2 and V is TRBV9; 9 nucleotides line up with TRBD1. The CDR3 has 16 amino acids. Per the germline V gene, CDR1 is SGDLS and CDR2 is YYNGEE. V lost 3 bases and J lost 6; bases outside the gene matches: 9. The CDR3 DNA reads TGTGCCAGCAGCGGTCCGGGACAGGGTGGCGCCGGGGAGCTGTTTTTT. Translating it yields CASSGPGQGGAGELFF. Full variable domain (missing parts from reference TRBV9 and TRBJ2-2): DSGVTQTPKHLITATGQRVTLRCSPRSGDLSVYWYQQSLDQGLQFLIQYYNGEERAKGNILERFSAQQFPDLHSELNLSSLELGDSALYFCASSGPGQGGAGELFFGEGSRLTVL.

The chain recombines TRBV2 with TRBJ2-5; maybe TRBD2 (7 bases). The V gene lost 8 bases and the J gene lost 2 bases, with 18 bases spanning the gap. CDR3 size: 15 residues. Germline values: CDR1 SNHLY, CDR2 FYNNEI. The chain's CDR3 is CASHNGRGGQETQYF. The CDR3, as DNA: TGTGCCAGCCATAACGGTAGGGGGGGACAAGAGACCCAGTACTTC.

The chain employs TRBV15 and TRBJ2-1; 11 nucleotides match TRBD2. Per the germline V gene, CDR1 is LNHNV and CDR2 is YYDKDF (reference sequence). The CDR3 consists of 18 residues. The trim removed 5 bases at V and 0 bases at J, leaving 9 bases unmatched. DNA for the CDR3: TGTGCCACCAGCCCGACTAGCGGGGACCTAAGCTCCTACAATGAGCAGTTCTTC. This encodes CATSPTSGDLSSYNEQFF. The complete variable domain, with remaining parts taken from reference TRBV15 and TRBJ2-1, reads DAMVIQNPRYQVTQFGKPVTLSCSQTLNHNVMYWYQQKSSQAPKLLFHYYDKDFNNEADTPDNFQSRRPNTSFCFLDIRSPGLGDTAMYLCATSPTSGDLSSYNEQFFGPGTRLTVL.

The chain uses TRBV14 and TRBJ1-1, with D possibly being TRBD1 (6 bases). Germline V gene lookup returns CDR1 SGHDN and CDR2 FVKESK. V lost 4 bases to trimming and J lost 0 bases, with 12 bases between them. CDR3 size: 15 residues. The CDR3: CASSRHRDMNTEAFF. The DNA of the CDR3 is TGTGCCAGCAGCCGCCACAGGGACATGAACACTGAAGCTTTCTTT. The full variable domain, with the rest looked up from reference TRBV14 and TRBJ1-1, is EAGVTQFPSHSVIEKGQTVTLRCDPISGHDNLYWYRRVMGKEIKFLLHFVKESKQDESGMPNNRFLAERTGGTYSTLKVQPAELEDSGVYFCASSRHRDMNTEAFFGQGTRLTVV.

The rearrangement links TRBV14 to TRBJ2-7; 7 nucleotides match TRBD1. The V gene end was trimmed by 6 bases and the J gene end by 6 bases; junction bases not matched to a gene: 5. The CDR3 totals 12 residues. Germline V gene sequence: CDR1 SGHDN, CDR2 FVKESK. Here the CDR3 DNA reads TGTGCCAGCAGTTCACAGGGGTCCGAGCAGTACTTC. As protein: CASSSQGSEQYF.